The 7 T cell receptor beta chains in this list originate from one sample, sequenced in a study of T cell responses to AZD1222 COVID-19 vaccine. Clones were read by immunoSEQ multiplex PCR, and TCRdb kept only the in-frame ones, dropping some. The sample shows under 200,000 clones, roughly nine tenths of them seen only once. The source was peripheral blood, collected on day 0 of AZD1222 vaccination. These receptors came from an adult in good health.

The chain links TRBV20-1 to TRBJ1-6; no clear D gene. Germline CDR1 is DFQATT and CDR2 is SNEGSKA (reference sequence). CDR3 length: 11 residues. Deletions cut 7 bases from V and 5 bases from J, with 6 bases between. This CDR3 reads CSDGDNSPLHF. The CDR3 nucleotides read TGCAGTGATGGGGATAATTCACCCCTCCACTTT.

Details on this clone: A junction boundary mismatches the germline segment, possibly from a read error. The chain links TRBV11-2 to TRBJ1-1, with a weak D call TRBD1 (6 bases). This CDR3 is 13 amino acids long. Germline lookup yields CDR1 SGHAT and CDR2 FQNNGV. Here the CDR3 reads CASSSGTPTGAFF. The CDR3 nucleotides are TGTGCCAGCAGCTCAGGGACACCGACTGGAGCTTTCTTT.

The chain recombines TRBV27 with TRBJ2-1; D is unresolved. V lost 5 bases to trimming and J lost 6 bases, with 8 bases between them. The CDR3 sequence is 12 residues long. The germline gives CDR1 MNHEY, CDR2 SMNVEV (reference sequence). The CDR3 DNA follows: TGTGCCAGCAGTACACTTGGCAATGAGCAGTTCTTC. It codes for CASSTLGNEQFF.

This sequence joins TRBV30 and TRBJ1-1; D ambiguous. This CDR3 has 13 amino acids. Trimming shortened V by 4 bases and J by 0 bases, and 9 bases separated the two germline ends. CDR1 GTSNPN and CDR2 SVGIG come from the germline V gene (reference sequence). The CDR3 is CAWKDFMNTEAFF. The CDR3 coding sequence is TGTGCCTGGAAAGACTTCATGAACACTGAAGCTTTCTTT. The full variable domain, completed using reference TRBV30 and TRBJ1-1, is SQTIHQWPATLVQPVGSPLSLECTVEGTSNPNLYWYRQAAGRGLQLLFYSVGIGQISSEVPQNLSASRPQDRQFILSSKKLLLSDSGFYLCAWKDFMNTEAFFGQGTRLTVV.

This chain connects TRBV3-1 (or the pseudogene TRBV3-2) to TRBJ1-2; weak D call: TRBD1 (5 bases). This CDR3 is built from 14 residues. V was clipped by 5 bases and J by 8 bases, with 18 bases between them. Germline lookup yields CDR1 LGHDT and CDR2 YNNKEL (reference sequence). CDR3: CASSDAGRGRGYTF. The DNA for the CDR3 is TGTGCCAGCAGCGACGCCGGGAGGGGTCGGGGCTACACCTTC.

The rearrangement joins TRBV10-1 to TRBJ2-7; tentative D call: TRBD2 (5 bases). V shed 5 bases and J shed 3 bases, with 14 bases lying between them. Germline V lookup: CDR1 WNHNN, CDR2 SYGVQD (reference sequence). The CDR3 runs to 14 residues. As DNA, the CDR3 is TGCGCCAGCAGTTCGGGGAGAGGAGGCTACGAGCAGTACTTC. Translated: CASSSGRGGYEQYF.

The chain combines TRBV28 with TRBJ1-4, with TRBD1 as a possible D gene (5 bases). The germline CDR1 and CDR2 sequences are MDHEN and SYDVKM. The CDR3 is made up of 14 amino acids. Deletions cut 4 bases from V and 5 bases from J, with 11 bases between. The CDR3 reads CASSSPDTNEKLFF. As DNA, the CDR3 is TGTGCCAGCAGTTCCCCGGACACGAATGAAAAACTGTTTTTT.